The source of this T cell receptor beta chain is a study of beta chain features in type 1 diabetes. Every participating donor gave one draw, a heparinised blood sample averaging around 120 mL. Regarding this clone: As yet, its antigen is unknown.

The germline gives CDR1 KGHSH, CDR2 LQKENI. The CDR3 spans 17 residues. The V gene end was trimmed by 2 bases and the J gene end by 4 bases; junction bases not matched to a gene: 7. Broader study findings: Type 1 diabetes patients showed a moderate but significant shortening of TCRB CDR3s in all four CD4+ subsets.

Investigators reverse transcribed all isolated RNA, so they sequenced expressed TCRB transcripts. The assay was immunoSEQ multiplex PCR, and TCRdb's table has in-frame clones only and misses some. The sample has under 350,000 clones, approximately 25% seen once. This TCR derives from a woman in her thirties with type 1 diabetes. The V and J genes are TRBV18 and TRBJ2-5; 13 bases are shared with TRBD2. Input material: naive CD4+ T cells from blood. The CDR3 DNA is TGTGCCAGCTCACCAGTACTAGCGGGAGGGCCGACAGAGACCCAGTACTTC. This gives the protein CASSPVLAGGPTETQYF. Full variable domain (missing parts from reference TRBV18 and TRBJ2-5): NAGVMQNPRHLVRRRGQEARLRCSPMKGHSHVYWYRQLPEEGLKFMVYLQKENIIDESGMPKERFSAEFPKEGPSILRIQQVVRGDSAAYFCASSPVLAGGPTETQYFGPGTRLLVL.